This is a list of T cell receptor beta chains from one sample in a study of blood T cells in healthy people across ages. One entry per CDR3 protein, called by TCRdb with MiXCR from the 5' RACE reads. This sample has some 940,000 distinct CDR3 sequences; roughly 28% occur once, and the top ten carry about 10%. The sample was also linked to a second study, of T cells of mothers and their children.

The sample was blood. The origin of the receptors is a woman between 40 and 55 years old in good health. Both conserved end residues are part of each CDR3. The order of the fields is clone size, D gene, V gene, J gene, CDR3 DNA, CDR3 protein. A D gene is named only where the DNA matches it firmly. Expanded clones get a size class; other rows say once, few or many, or leave the size out.

abundance: .
d_gene: .
v_gene: TRBV7-9
j_gene: TRBJ2-3
CDR3nt: TGTGCCAGCCGCAGGCTTTCAGCAGATACGCAGTATTTT
CDR3aa: CASRRLSADTQYF

abundance: .
d_gene: TRBD2
v_gene: TRBV11-2
j_gene: TRBJ2-1
CDR3nt: TGTGCCAGCAGCCCTCTGGTTACTAGCGGGGGTCTCAACAATGAGCAGTTCTTC
CDR3aa: CASSPLVTSGGLNNEQFF

abundance: many
d_gene: .
v_gene: TRBV3-1
j_gene: TRBJ1-2
CDR3nt: TGTGCCAGCAGCCAAGGGGCCGGGGACTCCTATGGCTACACCTTC
CDR3aa: CASSQGAGDSYGYTF

abundance: .
d_gene: .
v_gene: TRBV7-9
j_gene: TRBJ1-1
CDR3nt: TGTGCCAGCAGCGCAGCAGGGCCCGGAGACACTGAAGCTTTCTTT
CDR3aa: CASSAAGPGDTEAFF

abundance: .
d_gene: .
v_gene: TRBV4-2
j_gene: TRBJ1-2
CDR3nt: TGTGCCAGCAGCCAAGATTGGACAGATAACTATGGCTACACCTTC
CDR3aa: CASSQDWTDNYGYTF

abundance: .
d_gene: .
v_gene: TRBV16
j_gene: TRBJ2-1
CDR3nt: TGTGCCAGCAGCCAATCGTTGGGCATGGGGCCCAATGAGCAGTTCTTC
CDR3aa: CASSQSLGMGPNEQFF

abundance: .
d_gene: .
v_gene: TRBV11-2
j_gene: TRBJ2-3
CDR3nt: TGTGCCAGCAGAAATACTATAGATACGCAGTATTTT
CDR3aa: CASRNTIDTQYF

abundance: many
d_gene: TRBD1
v_gene: TRBV29-1
j_gene: TRBJ2-7
CDR3nt: TGCAGCGTTGCTCCACGGGACAGGGGGGGGAACGAGCAGTACTTC
CDR3aa: CSVAPRDRGGNEQYF

abundance: .
d_gene: .
v_gene: TRBV29-1
j_gene: TRBJ1-1
CDR3nt: TGCAGCGTTTCGACAGCTTTCGACACTGAAGCTTTCTTT
CDR3aa: CSVSTAFDTEAFF

abundance: .
d_gene: TRBD2
v_gene: TRBV5-1
j_gene: TRBJ2-1
CDR3nt: TGCGCCAGCAGATTCCGGACTAGCGGGGGTAATGAGCAGTTCTTC
CDR3aa: CASRFRTSGGNEQFF

abundance: many
d_gene: .
v_gene: TRBV12-3/TRBV12-4
j_gene: TRBJ1-2
CDR3nt: TGTGCCAGCAGTTTAACGCCCTATGGCTACACCTTC
CDR3aa: CASSLTPYGYTF

abundance: many
d_gene: TRBD2
v_gene: TRBV6-6
j_gene: TRBJ2-1
CDR3nt: TGTGCCAGCAGCCCGGAGGAGAGAGCGGGGGGAGGGGAGCAGTTCTTC
CDR3aa: CASSPEERAGGGEQFF

abundance: .
d_gene: .
v_gene: TRBV5-6
j_gene: TRBJ1-2
CDR3nt: TGTGCCAGCAGCCCGGACGCCAGAGCTCATGGCTACACCTTC
CDR3aa: CASSPDARAHGYTF

abundance: .
d_gene: TRBD1
v_gene: TRBV7-3
j_gene: TRBJ2-2
CDR3nt: TGTGCCAGCAGCTCCGGACAGGGGGCTGCCGGGGAGCTGTTTTTT
CDR3aa: CASSSGQGAAGELFF

abundance: .
d_gene: .
v_gene: TRBV7-2
j_gene: TRBJ2-4
CDR3nt: TGTGCCAGCAGCCAAGCGGTCGGGGCGGAGCAGTACTTC
CDR3aa: CASSQAVGAEQYF

abundance: many
d_gene: TRBD1
v_gene: TRBV29-1
j_gene: TRBJ1-2
CDR3nt: TGCAGCGAGAGACAGGGTGACTATGGCTACACCTTC
CDR3aa: CSERQGDYGYTF

abundance: .
d_gene: .
v_gene: TRBV6-5
j_gene: TRBJ2-5
CDR3nt: TGTGCCAGCAGTGGACATGCTCAAGAGACCCAGTACTTC
CDR3aa: CASSGHAQETQYF

abundance: .
d_gene: .
v_gene: TRBV27
j_gene: TRBJ2-7
CDR3nt: TGTGCCAGCAGTCCCCTTATTAGGGCCGACGAGCAGTACTTC
CDR3aa: CASSPLIRADEQYF

abundance: .
d_gene: TRBD1
v_gene: TRBV12-3/TRBV12-4
j_gene: TRBJ1-1
CDR3nt: TGTGCCAGCAGACAGACAGGGGTAGCAACCACTGAAGCTTTCTTT
CDR3aa: CASRQTGVATTEAFF

abundance: few
d_gene: TRBD2
v_gene: TRBV7-9
j_gene: TRBJ2-3
CDR3nt: TGTGCCTTCTCTCGGGGGGGCCTCTTGGATACGCAGTATTTT
CDR3aa: CAFSRGGLLDTQYF

abundance: .
d_gene: .
v_gene: TRBV10-3
j_gene: TRBJ2-1
CDR3nt: TGTGCCATCAGTGAACTGGAGACCCAGTTCTTC
CDR3aa: CAISELETQFF

abundance: many
d_gene: TRBD2
v_gene: TRBV29-1
j_gene: TRBJ2-7
CDR3nt: TGCAGCGTTGAAGGGGTGCACGAGCGGGGGGTTCTTTACGAGCAGTACTTC
CDR3aa: CSVEGVHERGVLYEQYF

abundance: many
d_gene: .
v_gene: TRBV7-8
j_gene: TRBJ2-5
CDR3nt: TGTGCCAGCAGCGAAGGGACTGGCCAAGAGACCCAGTACTTC
CDR3aa: CASSEGTGQETQYF

abundance: .
d_gene: TRBD1
v_gene: TRBV4-2
j_gene: TRBJ2-1
CDR3nt: TGTGCCAGCAGCCAAGACTCGGACAGGAAGTACAATGAGCAGTTCTTC
CDR3aa: CASSQDSDRKYNEQFF